This TCR beta chain appears in the sequencing data of a study of blood T cell repertoires in COVID-19. Per germline, CDR1 SNHLY and CDR2 FYNNEI. The CDR3 extends over 15 amino acids. Germline trimming cut 8 bases from V and 5 bases from J; bases unmatched to any gene: 10. Study processing details: Amplified reference gene primers provided the basis for estimating nucleated cell counts. Sequenced by immunoSEQ multiplex PCR; TCRdb stores in-frame clones only, minus some. V and J calls and clone size follow that table, whereas D and trimming were derived from the DNA. The data hold about 170,000 clones, with more than 70% observed a single time.

The chain links TRBV2 to TRBJ2-5; 11 bases map to TRBD1. The clonotype originates from a man over 45 with active or convalescent COVID-19. Sequenced sample: peripheral blood. As DNA, the CDR3 is TGTGCCAGCCTCCGGACAGGGGGCTCATGGGAGACCCAGTACTTC. Encoded protein: CASLRTGGSWETQYF.